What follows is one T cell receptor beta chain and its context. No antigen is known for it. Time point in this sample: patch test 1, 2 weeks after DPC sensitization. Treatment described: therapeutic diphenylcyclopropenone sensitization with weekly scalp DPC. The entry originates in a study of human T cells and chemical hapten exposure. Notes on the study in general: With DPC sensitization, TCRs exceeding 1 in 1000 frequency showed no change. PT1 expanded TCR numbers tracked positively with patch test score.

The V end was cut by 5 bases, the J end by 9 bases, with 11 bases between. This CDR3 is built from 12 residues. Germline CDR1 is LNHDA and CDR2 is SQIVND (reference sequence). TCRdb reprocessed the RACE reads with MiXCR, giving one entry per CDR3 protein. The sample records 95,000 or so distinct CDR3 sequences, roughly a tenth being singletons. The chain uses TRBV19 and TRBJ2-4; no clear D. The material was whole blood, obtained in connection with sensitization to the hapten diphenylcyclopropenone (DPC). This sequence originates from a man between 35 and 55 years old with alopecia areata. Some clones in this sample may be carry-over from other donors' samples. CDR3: CASSSRWGIQYF. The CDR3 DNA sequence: TGTGCCAGTAGTTCCCGTTGGGGCATTCAGTACTTC.